Following are 27 T cell receptor beta chains from one sample sequenced in a study of response to subunit inactivated influenza vaccine. TCRdb re-analysed the RT-PCR reads in MiXCR, keeping a single row per CDR3 protein. The sample contains over 650,000 distinct CDR3 sequences, 15% to 20% of which appear only once. This specimen was PBMCs from blood, taken around 5 days after vaccination. The receptors stem from a man in his fifties who received an inactivated influenza vaccine.

This clonotype occurred a few times. The germline gene is not matched at one end of the junction; a read error may be the cause. The gene calls are TRBV7-2 and TRBJ2-1; no reliable D call. This CDR3 contains 13 residues. Germline-derived CDR1 and CDR2 are SGHTA and FQGNSA. The CDR3 sequence: CASRPTNPAAKNF. The CDR3 DNA reads TGTGCCAGCAGACCTACCAATCCGGCCGCGAAGAACTTC. Together with reference TRBV7-2 and TRBJ2-1, the CDR3 gives the full variable domain: GAGVSQSPSNKVTEKGKDVELRCDPISGHTALYWYRQSLGQGLEFLIYFQGNSAPDKSGLPSDRFSAERTGGSVSTLTIQRTQQEDSAVYLCASRPTNPAAKNFGPGTRLTVL.

The rearrangement links TRBV13 to TRBJ2-7, with 11 bases that match TRBD2. The CDR3 totals 14 residues. Germline V gene sequence: CDR1 PRHDT, CDR2 FYEKMQ (reference sequence). J gave up 8 bases and V 5 bases, and 8 bases lay outside the gene matches. CDR3 loop: CASSHSGGASKQYF. CDR3 DNA sequence: TGTGCCAGCAGCCATAGCGGGGGGGCTTCCAAGCAGTACTTC.

This clonotype turned up a few times. The DNA of the CDR3 is TGCAGCGCCGAAGGGGCCTTCACAGATACGCAGTATTTT. The encoded protein is CSAEGAFTDTQYF. This sequence joins TRBV29-1 and TRBJ2-3, with a weak D call TRBD1 (5 bases). The V and J ends lost 7 bases and 2 bases respectively, with 13 bases between them. The germline V gene has CDR1 SQVTM and CDR2 ANQGSEA. The CDR3 is made up of 13 amino acids.

This chain joins TRBV12-3 or TRBV12-4 and TRBJ2-1, with TRBD2 matching over 9 bases. V was clipped by 7 bases and J by 5 bases; unmatched bases: 9. There are 15 residues in the CDR3. The CDR3 reads CASTYLAGRNNEQFF. In DNA form, the CDR3 reads TGTGCCAGCACTTACCTAGCGGGGAGAAACAATGAGCAGTTCTTC.

This clonotype was seen a few times. V is TRBV12-3 or TRBV12-4 and J is TRBJ1-6; D gene ambiguous. The CDR3 contains 13 residues. The V gene lost 6 bases and the J gene lost 9 bases, with 12 bases spanning the gap. The CDR3 bases are TGTGCCAGCAGCCTACAGTACATTTCACCCCTCCACTTT. Translation gives CASSLQYISPLHF.

The chain couples TRBV20-1 to TRBJ2-5; D may be TRBD2 (6 bases). Trimming left V 5 bases short and J 5 bases short, with 15 bases between. This CDR3 contains 13 residues. Germline-derived CDR1 and CDR2 are DFQATT and SNEGSKA (reference sequence). CDR3 coding DNA: TGCAGTGCTGATTCGACTAGTCCGGAGACCCAGTACTTC. This translates into CSADSTSPETQYF.

The V call is TRBV7-9, the J call TRBJ2-1, with 7 bases aligning to TRBD2. The CDR3 covers 11 residues. Germline CDR1 and CDR2: SEHNR and FQNEAQ (reference sequence). The V gene end was trimmed by 5 bases and the J gene end by 10 bases; junction bases not matched to a gene: 2. CDR3 in amino acids: CASSAGREQFF. CDR3 in DNA: TGTGCCAGCAGCGCCGGGAGGGAGCAGTTCTTC.

The chain couples TRBV12-5 to TRBJ2-1; 8 nucleotides agree with TRBD2. The CDR3 is 17 residues long. After removal of 6 bases from V and 0 bases from J, the junction contained 10 bases not matched to a gene. Germline loops: CDR1 LGHNT, CDR2 FRNRAP. Written as DNA, the CDR3 is TGTGCTAGTGGCCCCAGACTAGCGCGGAGCTCCTACAATGAGCAGTTCTTC. It encodes CASGPRLARSSYNEQFF.

The V and J genes are TRBV11-2 and TRBJ2-1; a possible D gene is TRBD2 (5 bases). CDR1 and CDR2 from the germline V gene are SGHAT and FQNNGV. Trimming took 4 bases from V and 6 from J, leaving 22 bases between them. This CDR3 is built from 17 residues. The CDR3 DNA reads TGTGCCAGCAGCTCTTATCGAGGACTCCCGACACGCAATGAGCAGTTCTTC. Protein product: CASSSYRGLPTRNEQFF.

This clonotype was observed many times. The gene calls are TRBV29-1 and TRBJ1-5; D is unclear. Germline loops: CDR1 SQVTM, CDR2 ANQGSEA. There are 13 residues in the CDR3. Deletions cut 4 bases from V and 4 bases from J, with 11 bases between. The CDR3: CSVVDGINQPQHF. DNA for the CDR3: TGCAGCGTTGTGGACGGCATAAATCAGCCCCAGCATTTT.

Turning to this clonotype: The junction shows a germline mismatch at one end, possibly a read error. The rearrangement uses TRBV29-1 and TRBJ2-5; 8 nucleotides align to TRBD1. The length of the CDR3 is 13 residues. CDR1 is SQVTM, CDR2 ANQGSEA, per germline. The CDR3: CGVETGTGFAQYF. The CDR3, as DNA: TGCGGCGTTGAAACCGGGACAGGTTTCGCCCAGTACTTC.

This clonotype was observed many times. The rearrangement joins TRBV7-2 to TRBJ2-7; TRBD1 is a possible D gene (5 bases). Per the germline V gene, CDR1 is SGHTA and CDR2 is FQGNSA. The CDR3 is 14 residues long. V was clipped by 1 base and J by 4 bases, with 11 bases between them. The CDR3 loop is CASSLVVGAYEQYF. The CDR3 DNA follows: TGTGCCAGCAGCTTAGTGGTAGGGGCGTACGAGCAGTACTTC.

The table lists this clonotype with a few counts. The genes are TRBV5-1 and TRBJ1-1, with D possibly TRBD1 on 6 matching bases. From germline, CDR1 is SGHRS and CDR2 YFSETQ. The CDR3 runs 12 residues. The CDR3 nucleotides read TGCGCGAGTACCCAAGGGGGCACTGAAGCTTTCTTT. Translation gives CASTQGGTEAFF.

This clonotype was seen only a few times. The chain has TRBV20-1 and TRBJ2-7, with unresolved D. The V gene lost 5 bases and the J gene lost 0 bases, with 11 bases spanning the gap. This CDR3 is 13 amino acids long. Germline lookup yields CDR1 DFQATT and CDR2 SNEGSKA (reference sequence). CDR3 sequence reads: CSAARRVSYEQYF. Written as DNA, the CDR3 is TGCAGTGCTGCCCGAAGGGTCTCCTACGAGCAGTACTTC.

This sequence joins TRBV6-5 and TRBJ2-6; D possibly corresponds to TRBD2 (5 bases). Germline loops: CDR1 MNHEY, CDR2 SVGAGI. CDR3 length: 17 residues. V was cut by 0 bases and J by 0 bases, with 9 bases left in between. The CDR3 spells CASSYSRVSSGANVLTF. The DNA for the CDR3 is TGTGCCAGCAGTTACTCGAGGGTCAGCTCTGGGGCCAACGTCCTGACTTTC.

This clonotype was detected ten times or more. The chain recombines TRBV28 with TRBJ2-7, with 9 bases fitting TRBD1. This CDR3 has 16 residues. Germline CDR1 MDHEN, CDR2 SYDVKM. Germline trimming cut 6 bases from V and 1 base from J; bases unmatched to any gene: 10. The CDR3 region has the DNA TGTGCCAGCAGCCTACACCTGACAGGGGGTTCCTACGAGCAGTACTTC. Protein: CASSLHLTGGSYEQYF.

This clonotype was counted ten times or more. The gene calls are TRBV24-1 and TRBJ2-3, with no clear D. Germline values: CDR1 KGHDR, CDR2 SFDVKD. This CDR3 spans 13 amino acids. V gave up 4 bases and J gave up 3 bases, with 7 bases separating them. CDR3: CATSDPPTDTQYF. The DNA of the CDR3 is TGTGCCACCAGTGACCCCCCTACAGATACGCAGTATTTT.

The V gene is TRBV29-1, the J gene TRBJ2-7; D assignment may be TRBD1 or TRBD2 (5 bases each). CDR1 and CDR2 from the germline V gene are SQVTM and ANQGSEA. The CDR3 is 12 residues long. V lost 6 bases and J 1 base, leaving 10 bases between the germline ends. DNA of the CDR3: TGCAGCGTCCGGGACGGGTCCTACGAGCAGTACTTC. Protein product: CSVRDGSYEQYF.

This clonotype was detected many times. The gene calls are TRBV7-8 and TRBJ2-1; 7 positions agree with TRBD1. The germline CDR1 and CDR2 sequences are SGHVS and FQNEAQ. V gave up 0 bases and J gave up 4 bases; unmatched junction bases: 6. CDR3 length: 16 amino acids. Here the CDR3 reads CASSLADRATYNEQFF. The CDR3 region has the DNA TGTGCCAGCAGCTTAGCCGACAGGGCGACTTACAATGAGCAGTTCTTC. Supplemented by reference TRBV7-8 and TRBJ2-1, the full variable domain reads GAGVSQSPRYKVAKRGQDVALRCDPISGHVSLFWYQQALGQGPEFLTYFQNEAQLDKSGLPSDRFFAERPEGSVSTLKIQRTQQEDSAVYLCASSLADRATYNEQFFGPGTRLTVL.

This clonotype has a count of ten or more. The chain couples TRBV11-2 to TRBJ2-7, with 7 bases aligning to TRBD1. V lost 2 bases, J lost 4 bases, and 11 bases stayed unmatched. The V gene's germline CDR1 is SGHAT and CDR2 FQNNGV. CDR3 length: 16 residues. This chain's CDR3 is CASSLTSDRVKYEQYF. DNA of the CDR3: TGTGCCAGCAGCTTAACCTCCGACAGGGTTAAATACGAGCAGTACTTC.

Ten or more counts support this clonotype. This chain joins TRBV6-1 and TRBJ2-5; 10 bases fit TRBD2. The CDR3 has 15 residues. Losses at the gene ends were 6 bases for V and 5 bases for J; bases not matched to a gene: 9. Per germline, CDR1 MNHNS and CDR2 SASEGT. CDR3 residues: CASRLRTSGYETQYF. The CDR3 DNA reads as TGTGCCAGCAGACTTCGGACTAGCGGTTATGAGACCCAGTACTTC.

This clonotype was seen only a few times. This chain uses TRBV2 with TRBJ2-7, with TRBD1 identical over 7 bases. Unmatched junction bases numbered 11, after V lost 9 bases and J lost 0 bases. The CDR3 extends over 15 amino acids. Looked up from germline, CDR1 is SNHLY and CDR2 is FYNNEI. CDR3 bases: TGTGCCAGTCCCCTTCGACAGGGCAACTCCTACGAGCAGTACTTC. Protein: CASPLRQGNSYEQYF.

The genes are TRBV9 and TRBJ2-3; 8 bases line up with TRBD1. Germline lookup yields CDR1 SGDLS and CDR2 YYNGEE. The CDR3 is made up of 15 amino acids. Germline trimming cut 0 bases from V and 6 bases from J; bases unmatched to any gene: 6. The CDR3 region is CASSVATGGLDTQYF. Written as DNA, the CDR3 is TGTGCCAGCAGCGTAGCTACAGGGGGGTTGGATACGCAGTATTTT.

This clonotype occurred a few times. This CDR3 is CAWRAGSLANYGYTF. As DNA, the CDR3 is TGTGCCTGGAGAGCAGGGAGTTTGGCTAACTATGGCTACACCTTC. This sequence joins TRBV30 and TRBJ1-2; a weak D match, TRBD1 (5 bases). V was pared by 3 bases and J by 0 bases, with 14 bases between. The germline CDR1 and CDR2 sequences are GTSNPN and SVGIG (reference sequence). The CDR3 has 15 amino acids.

This clonotype came up a few times. V usage is TRBV20-1 and J usage is TRBJ2-3; no reliable D call. V was trimmed by 7 bases and J by 2 bases, leaving 16 bases between them. Germline V gene data show CDR1 as DFQATT and CDR2 as SNEGSKA (reference sequence). The CDR3 is 14 amino acids. The CDR3 is CSVGYDLTTDTQYF. CDR3 nucleotide sequence: TGCAGTGTCGGGTACGACCTAACCACAGATACGCAGTATTTT.

V usage is TRBV20-1 and J usage is TRBJ2-3; 10 nucleotides match TRBD2. The CDR3 totals 16 residues. Looked up from germline, CDR1 is DFQATT and CDR2 is SNEGSKA (reference sequence). After removal of 5 bases from V and 0 bases from J, the junction contained 8 bases not matched to a gene. Here the CDR3 DNA reads TGCAGTGCTCCCCCACTAGCGGGGCCTAGCACAGATACGCAGTATTTT. Encoded protein: CSAPPLAGPSTDTQYF.

This clonotype was observed a handful of times. The V call is TRBV19, the J call TRBJ2-5; 8 bases map to TRBD1. J gave up 4 bases and V 3 bases, and 4 bases lay outside the gene matches. Germline CDR1 and CDR2: LNHDA and SQIVND (reference sequence). The CDR3 spans 14 residues. The CDR3 is CASSITGGLETQYF. The CDR3 coding sequence is TGTGCCAGTAGTATTACAGGGGGTCTAGAGACCCAGTACTTC.